A selection of T cell receptor beta chains follows, all from one sample in a study of radiation and T cells in renal cell carcinoma. Data came from immunoSEQ multiplex PCR; TCRdb stores just in-frame clones and leaves some out. The profile covers around 16,000 clones, with 64% appearing a single time and 25% to 30% taken by the ten largest. This specimen consisted of tumor tissue, obtained from a patient whose treatment included radiotherapy and nephrectomy. These receptors originate from a woman in her 70s with renal cell carcinoma. CDR3s include the opening cysteine and the closing phenylalanine or tryptophan. Not every row has a clone size; where given, it reads once, few, many or a size class.

V gene: TRBV11-1; clone size: few; J gene: TRBJ1-1; CDR3 protein: CASSLFPGRRTEAFF
V gene: TRBV18; clone size: -; J gene: TRBJ1-4; CDR3 protein: CASSYREWGEKLFF
V gene: TRBV5-1; clone size: once; J gene: TRBJ2-5; CDR3 protein: CASNTGEMETQYF
V gene: TRBV11-2; clone size: -; J gene: TRBJ2-7; CDR3 protein: CASSLAGSGVYEQYF
V gene: TRBV5-1; clone size: -; J gene: TRBJ1-2; CDR3 protein: CASSVDRGRFGYTF
V gene: TRBV6-6; clone size: -; J gene: TRBJ2-7; CDR3 protein: CASRRTSGASYEQYF
V gene: TRBV30; clone size: medium-sized; J gene: TRBJ1-1; CDR3 protein: CAWGQGSAEAFF
V gene: TRBV7-2; clone size: -; J gene: TRBJ1-6; CDR3 protein: CASSLGQTSSYNSPLHF
V gene: TRBV19; clone size: -; J gene: TRBJ1-1; CDR3 protein: CASGGATEAFF
V gene: TRBV4-1; clone size: -; J gene: TRBJ2-2; CDR3 protein: CASSQDKWAAVQGELFF
V gene: TRBV7-2; clone size: -; J gene: TRBJ1-2; CDR3 protein: CASSAQTGGSGYGYTF
V gene: TRBV6-5; clone size: -; J gene: TRBJ1-2; CDR3 protein: CASREGLVDGYTF
V gene: TRBV4-1; clone size: few; J gene: TRBJ1-2; CDR3 protein: CASSQGDRLGTF
V gene: TRBV19; clone size: -; J gene: TRBJ2-2; CDR3 protein: CASKGGRNTGELFF
V gene: TRBV11-2; clone size: -; J gene: TRBJ2-7; CDR3 protein: CASSLGSGGSYEQYF
V gene: TRBV10-1; clone size: -; J gene: TRBJ2-5; CDR3 protein: CASSEMEGGLTRPPEETQYF
V gene: TRBV5-6; clone size: few; J gene: TRBJ2-1; CDR3 protein: CASSPGNYRGGQFF
V gene: TRBV7-6; clone size: -; J gene: TRBJ2-7; CDR3 protein: CASSGGQGGYEQYF
V gene: TRBV18; clone size: -; J gene: TRBJ2-1; CDR3 protein: CASSPLGGEQFF
V gene: TRBV10-2; clone size: -; J gene: TRBJ2-1; CDR3 protein: CASSESEWRVRNEQFF
V gene: TRBV10-1; clone size: -; J gene: TRBJ1-1; CDR3 protein: CASSVAASTEAFF
V gene: TRBV7-7; clone size: -; J gene: TRBJ1-1; CDR3 protein: CARGGDTEAFF
V gene: TRBV19; clone size: few; J gene: TRBJ2-3; CDR3 protein: CASSIAGGTDTQYF
V gene: TRBV18; clone size: large; J gene: TRBJ1-5; CDR3 protein: CASSFTGGDQPQHF
V gene: TRBV7-6; clone size: -; J gene: TRBJ2-7; CDR3 protein: CASSPIGTNEQYF
V gene: TRBV2; clone size: -; J gene: TRBJ2-5; CDR3 protein: CASSETQGETQYF
V gene: TRBV7-9; clone size: -; J gene: TRBJ2-1; CDR3 protein: CASSPISGGHNEQFF
V gene: TRBV4-1; clone size: -; J gene: TRBJ1-4; CDR3 protein: CASSQDSRGPNEKLFF
V gene: TRBV4-1; clone size: -; J gene: TRBJ2-2; CDR3 protein: CASSQPDRGRDGELFF
V gene: TRBV19; clone size: -; J gene: TRBJ1-2; CDR3 protein: CASSIEDRSLSGYTF
V gene: TRBV7-2; clone size: -; J gene: TRBJ2-1; CDR3 protein: CASSLSAGQQFF
V gene: TRBV30; clone size: -; J gene: TRBJ1-2; CDR3 protein: CAWSSGNYGYTF
V gene: TRBV21-1; clone size: -; J gene: TRBJ1-4; CDR3 protein: CASSTGRRATNEKLFF
V gene: TRBV19; clone size: many; J gene: TRBJ2-3; CDR3 protein: CASTRQGAPDTQYF
V gene: TRBV19; clone size: -; J gene: TRBJ1-5; CDR3 protein: CASSIDATGSGQPQHF
V gene: TRBV6-1; clone size: -; J gene: TRBJ2-7; CDR3 protein: CAISPGTGRFYEQYF
V gene: TRBV29-1; clone size: -; J gene: TRBJ1-4; CDR3 protein: CSVVWATNEKLFF
V gene: TRBV9; clone size: -; J gene: TRBJ2-1; CDR3 protein: CASSVSTYNEQFF
V gene: TRBV7-9; clone size: -; J gene: TRBJ1-5; CDR3 protein: CASSSGTGGDQPQHF
V gene: TRBV29-1; clone size: few; J gene: TRBJ2-1; CDR3 protein: CSVEFQTLKYNEQFF
V gene: TRBV27; clone size: -; J gene: TRBJ1-2; CDR3 protein: CASSPGHLSGDYGYTF
V gene: TRBV18; clone size: -; J gene: TRBJ2-7; CDR3 protein: CASSDPGAEQYF
V gene: TRBV5-4; clone size: -; J gene: TRBJ2-7; CDR3 protein: CASSGGLAGREQYF
V gene: TRBV4-1; clone size: -; J gene: TRBJ2-3; CDR3 protein: CASSRRETDTQYF
V gene: TRBV6-1; clone size: few; J gene: TRBJ1-1; CDR3 protein: CASTTVGRNTEAFF
V gene: TRBV5-1; clone size: few; J gene: TRBJ1-5; CDR3 protein: CASSLVGGAGQPQHF
V gene: TRBV6-5; clone size: -; J gene: TRBJ2-7; CDR3 protein: CASKWGVNSYEQYF
V gene: TRBV7-6; clone size: once; J gene: TRBJ1-6; CDR3 protein: CASSRDSTNSPLHF
V gene: TRBV30; clone size: once; J gene: TRBJ2-7; CDR3 protein: CAWRRTTSYEQYF
V gene: TRBV11-2; clone size: -; J gene: TRBJ2-1; CDR3 protein: CASSLVLRGRFGQFF
V gene: TRBV6-4; clone size: few; J gene: TRBJ2-7; CDR3 protein: CATPRDSGRFPYEQYF
V gene: TRBV5-4; clone size: -; J gene: TRBJ2-7; CDR3 protein: CASSLDVGGYYEQYF
V gene: TRBV2; clone size: -; J gene: TRBJ2-1; CDR3 protein: CASYKGNEQFF
V gene: TRBV7-6; clone size: -; J gene: TRBJ2-2; CDR3 protein: CASSLGGIRTGELFF
V gene: TRBV13; clone size: once; J gene: TRBJ2-2; CDR3 protein: CASSLDPGLAGEAGELFF
V gene: TRBV7-2; clone size: once; J gene: TRBJ2-1; CDR3 protein: CASRAGYRGDRYNEQFF
V gene: TRBV6-5; clone size: -; J gene: TRBJ2-3; CDR3 protein: CASSYTGADTQYF
V gene: TRBV6-1; clone size: once; J gene: TRBJ2-7; CDR3 protein: CASSEVGQGAVEQYF